The rows below give T cell receptor beta chains drawn from one sample of a study of T cell responses to AZD1222 COVID-19 vaccine. Profiled with immunoSEQ multiplex PCR; TCRdb holds only in-frame clones, not every one. The sample includes 150,000 to 200,000 clones, about 93% of them seen just once. Specimen: peripheral blood, collected 28 days after the second dose of the MenACWY control vaccine. These receptors originate from an adult who received the MenACWY meningococcal vaccine as a control. Each CDR3 is given with its conserved first and last residue. The D gene is left open where the match is weak. Rows give clone size only sometimes, using once, few, many, or a class for an expanded clone.

v_gene: TRBV7-2
d_gene: -
j_gene: TRBJ1-1
abundance: -
CDR3nt: TGTGCCAGCAGCTTAGGGACACGGAACACTGAAGCTTTCTTT
CDR3aa: CASSLGTRNTEAFF

v_gene: TRBV18
d_gene: TRBD1
j_gene: TRBJ1-6
abundance: -
CDR3nt: TGTGCCAGCTCACCGGGGACAGGGGGATCACCCCTCCACTTT
CDR3aa: CASSPGTGGSPLHF

v_gene: TRBV19
d_gene: TRBD1
j_gene: TRBJ2-3
abundance: -
CDR3nt: TGTGCCAGTAGTGACAGGGGAATCAGCCGCACAGATACGCAGTATTTT
CDR3aa: CASSDRGISRTDTQYF

v_gene: TRBV11-2
d_gene: -
j_gene: TRBJ1-4
abundance: few
CDR3nt: TGTGCCAGCAGCTTAGATCGAGGGAATGAAAAACTGTTTTTT
CDR3aa: CASSLDRGNEKLFF

v_gene: TRBV5-5
d_gene: TRBD1
j_gene: TRBJ1-3
abundance: -
CDR3nt: TGTGCCAGCAGCTTGGGAGGGGGCAACTCTGGAAACACCATATATTTT
CDR3aa: CASSLGGGNSGNTIYF

v_gene: TRBV19
d_gene: TRBD2
j_gene: TRBJ2-3
abundance: once
CDR3nt: TGTGCCAGTAGTATACCCGGGAGACTAGCGGGGGCTGGGGATACGCAGTATTTT
CDR3aa: CASSIPGRLAGAGDTQYF

v_gene: TRBV10-3
d_gene: -
j_gene: TRBJ1-5
abundance: -
CDR3nt: TGTGCCATCAGTGAGTCGATTGGGGGTTATAGCAATCAGCCCCAGCATTTT
CDR3aa: CAISESIGGYSNQPQHF

v_gene: TRBV28
d_gene: -
j_gene: TRBJ1-6
abundance: -
CDR3nt: TGTGCCAGCAGTTCCACGACGGGATCCTATAATTCACCCCTCCACTTT
CDR3aa: CASSSTTGSYNSPLHF

v_gene: TRBV3-1/TRBV3-2
d_gene: TRBD1
j_gene: TRBJ2-7
abundance: -
CDR3nt: TGTGCCAGCAGCCCACAGGGGGCCAGGTACTACGAGCAGTACTTC
CDR3aa: CASSPQGARYYEQYF

v_gene: TRBV6-2/TRBV6-3
d_gene: -
j_gene: TRBJ2-5
abundance: -
CDR3nt: TGTGCCAGCAGTTCCCCCCGGAGCTGGGTGGAGACCCAGTACTTC
CDR3aa: CASSSPRSWVETQYF